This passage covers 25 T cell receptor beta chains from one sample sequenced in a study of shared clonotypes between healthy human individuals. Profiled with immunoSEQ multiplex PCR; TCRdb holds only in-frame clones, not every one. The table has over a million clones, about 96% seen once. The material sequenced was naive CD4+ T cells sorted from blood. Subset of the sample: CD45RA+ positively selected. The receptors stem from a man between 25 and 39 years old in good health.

CDR3 region: CASSDRTGRNEKLFF. CDR3 in DNA: TGTGCCAGCAGCGATCGGACAGGTCGAAATGAAAAACTGTTTTTT. The chain joins TRBV7-8 to TRBJ1-4, with TRBD1 matching over 7 bases. The CDR3 length is 15 residues. Germline lookup yields CDR1 SGHVS and CDR2 FQNEAQ. With 5 bases clipped from V and 5 bases from J, the junction kept 8 bases outside the gene matches.

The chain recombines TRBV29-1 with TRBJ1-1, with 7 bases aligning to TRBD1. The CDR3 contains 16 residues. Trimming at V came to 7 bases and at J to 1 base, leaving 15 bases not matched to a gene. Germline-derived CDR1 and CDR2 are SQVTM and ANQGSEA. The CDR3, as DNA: TGCAGCGGTAGAGGATCTTCGGGACAGAAGAACACTGAAGCTTTCTTT. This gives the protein CSGRGSSGQKNTEAFF. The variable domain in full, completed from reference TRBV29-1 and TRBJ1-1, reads SAVISQKPSRDICQRGTSLTIQCQVDSQVTMMFWYRQQPGQSLTLIATANQGSEATYESGFVIDKFPISRPNLTFSTLTVSNMSPEDSSIYLCSGRGSSGQKNTEAFFGQGTRLTVV.

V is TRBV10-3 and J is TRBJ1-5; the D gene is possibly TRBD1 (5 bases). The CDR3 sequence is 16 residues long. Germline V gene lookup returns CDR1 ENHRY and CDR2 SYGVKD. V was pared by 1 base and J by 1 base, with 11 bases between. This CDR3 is CAISEFQGMSNQPQHF. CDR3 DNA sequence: TGTGCCATCAGTGAGTTCCAGGGTATGAGCAATCAGCCCCAGCATTTT.

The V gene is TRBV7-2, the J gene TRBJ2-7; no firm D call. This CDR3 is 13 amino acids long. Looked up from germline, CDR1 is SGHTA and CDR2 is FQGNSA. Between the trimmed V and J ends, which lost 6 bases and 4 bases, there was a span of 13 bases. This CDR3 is CASRLTALYEQYF. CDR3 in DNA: TGTGCCAGCAGATTGACCGCTCTATACGAGCAGTACTTC.

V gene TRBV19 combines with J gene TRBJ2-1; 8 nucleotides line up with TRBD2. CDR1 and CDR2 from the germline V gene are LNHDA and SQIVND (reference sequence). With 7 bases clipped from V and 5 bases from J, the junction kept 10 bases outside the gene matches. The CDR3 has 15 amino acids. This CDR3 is CASTPGTSLNNEQFF. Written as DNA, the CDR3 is TGTGCCAGTACACCCGGGACTAGTCTTAACAATGAGCAGTTCTTC.

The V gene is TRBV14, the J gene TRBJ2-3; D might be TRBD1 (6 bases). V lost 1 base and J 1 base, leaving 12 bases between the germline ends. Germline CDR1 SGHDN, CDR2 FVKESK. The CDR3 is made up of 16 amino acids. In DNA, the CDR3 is TGTGCCAGCAGCCAAGGGTCAGGGGATGGCACAGATACGCAGTATTTT. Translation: CASSQGSGDGTDTQYF.

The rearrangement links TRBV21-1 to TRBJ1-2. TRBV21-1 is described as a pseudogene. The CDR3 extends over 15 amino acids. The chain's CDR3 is CASSKVGVFDYGYTF. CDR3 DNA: TGTGCCAGCAGCAAAGTAGGAGTGTTCGACTATGGCTACACCTTC.

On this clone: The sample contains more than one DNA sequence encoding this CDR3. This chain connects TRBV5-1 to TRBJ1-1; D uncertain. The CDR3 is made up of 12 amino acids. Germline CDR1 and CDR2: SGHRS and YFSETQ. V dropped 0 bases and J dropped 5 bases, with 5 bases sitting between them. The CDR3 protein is CASSLERTEAFF. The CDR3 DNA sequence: TGCGCCAGCAGCTTGGAAAGGACTGAAGCTTTCTTT.

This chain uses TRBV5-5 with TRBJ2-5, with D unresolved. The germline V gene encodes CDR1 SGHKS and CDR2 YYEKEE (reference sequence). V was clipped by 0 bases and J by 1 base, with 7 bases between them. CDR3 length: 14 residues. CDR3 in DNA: TGTGCCAGCAGCTTGGTAGTCTCCCAAGAGACCCAGTACTTC. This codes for CASSLVVSQETQYF.

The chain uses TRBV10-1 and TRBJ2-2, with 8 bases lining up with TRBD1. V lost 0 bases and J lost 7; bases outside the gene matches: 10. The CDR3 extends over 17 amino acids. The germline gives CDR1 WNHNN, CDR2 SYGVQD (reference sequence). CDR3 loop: CASSESGTGPFIGELFF. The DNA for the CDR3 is TGCGCCAGCAGTGAGTCCGGGACAGGCCCTTTTATCGGGGAGCTGTTTTTT.

The CDR3 is CASSVVSIAGQQFF. CDR3 in DNA: TGTGCCAGCAGCGTAGTCTCGATTGCGGGGCAGCAGTTCTTC. V gene TRBV9 combines with J gene TRBJ2-1, with D possibly matching TRBD2 (6 bases). Germline V lookup: CDR1 SGDLS, CDR2 YYNGEE. CDR3 length equals 14 residues. Trimming stripped 0 bases from V and 11 bases from J, with 15 bases between.

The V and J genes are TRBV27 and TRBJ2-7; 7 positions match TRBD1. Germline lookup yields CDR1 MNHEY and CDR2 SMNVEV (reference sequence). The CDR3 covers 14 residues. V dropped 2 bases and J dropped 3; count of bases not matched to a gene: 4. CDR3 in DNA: TGTGCCAGCAGTTTACGCAGGACAGGCTACGAGCAGTACTTC. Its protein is CASSLRRTGYEQYF.

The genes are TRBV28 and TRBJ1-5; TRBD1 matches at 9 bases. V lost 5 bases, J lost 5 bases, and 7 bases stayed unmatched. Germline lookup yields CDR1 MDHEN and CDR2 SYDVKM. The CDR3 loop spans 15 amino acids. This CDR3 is CASSTRQGGDQPQHF. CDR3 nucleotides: TGTGCCAGCAGTACTAGACAGGGGGGGGATCAGCCCCAGCATTTT. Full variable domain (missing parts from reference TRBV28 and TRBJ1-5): DVKVTQSSRYLVKRTGEKVFLECVQDMDHENMFWYRQDPGLGLRLIYFSYDVKMKEKGDIPEGYSVSREKKERFSLILESASTNQTSMYLCASSTRQGGDQPQHFGDGTRLSIL.

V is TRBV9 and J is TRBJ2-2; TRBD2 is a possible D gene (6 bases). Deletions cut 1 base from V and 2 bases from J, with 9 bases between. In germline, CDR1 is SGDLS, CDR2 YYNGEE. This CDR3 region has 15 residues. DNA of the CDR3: TGTGCCAGCAGCGTACGACTAGACAACACCGGGGAGCTGTTTTTT. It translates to CASSVRLDNTGELFF.

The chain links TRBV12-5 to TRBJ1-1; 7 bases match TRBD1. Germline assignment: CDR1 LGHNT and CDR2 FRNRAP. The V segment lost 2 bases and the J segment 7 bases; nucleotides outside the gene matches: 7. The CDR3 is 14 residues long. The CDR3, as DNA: TGTGCTAGTGGTTTGATCGGGACAGCCCATGAAGCTTTCTTT. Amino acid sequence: CASGLIGTAHEAFF.

CDR3 bases: TGTGCCAGCCGAAGTGGGCTAGCGGGAGTGTATGAGCAGTTCTTC. Translating gives CASRSGLAGVYEQFF. The V gene is TRBV6-1, the J gene TRBJ2-1; the match to TRBD2 covers 10 bases. The CDR3 consists of 15 residues. CDR1 and CDR2 (germline): MNHNS, SASEGT. Germline trimming cut 8 bases from V and 8 bases from J; bases unmatched to any gene: 12.

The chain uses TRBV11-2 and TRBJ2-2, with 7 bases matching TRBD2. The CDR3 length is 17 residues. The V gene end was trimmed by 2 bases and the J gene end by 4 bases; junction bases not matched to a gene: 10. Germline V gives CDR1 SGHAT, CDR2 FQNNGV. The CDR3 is CASSLLAGVGGTGELFF. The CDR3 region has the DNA TGTGCCAGCAGCTTATTGGCGGGAGTCGGTGGCACCGGGGAGCTGTTTTTT.

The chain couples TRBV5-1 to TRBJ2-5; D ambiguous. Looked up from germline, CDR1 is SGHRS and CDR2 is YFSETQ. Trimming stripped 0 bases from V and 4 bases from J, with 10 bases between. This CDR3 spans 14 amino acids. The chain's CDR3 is CASSLAGLSETQYF. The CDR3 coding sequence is TGCGCCAGCAGCTTGGCGGGTTTGTCAGAGACCCAGTACTTC.

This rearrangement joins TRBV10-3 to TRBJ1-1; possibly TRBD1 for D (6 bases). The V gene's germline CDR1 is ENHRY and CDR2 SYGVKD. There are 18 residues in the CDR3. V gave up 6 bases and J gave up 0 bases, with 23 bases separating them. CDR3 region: CAISPHRDATSLNTEAFF. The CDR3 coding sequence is TGTGCCATCAGCCCGCACAGGGATGCTACTAGCCTGAACACTGAAGCTTTCTTT.

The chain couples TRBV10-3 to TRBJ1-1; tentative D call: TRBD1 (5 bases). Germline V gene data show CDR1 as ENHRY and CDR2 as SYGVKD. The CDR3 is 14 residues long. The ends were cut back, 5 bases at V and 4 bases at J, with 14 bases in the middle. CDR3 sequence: CAISSGTPSTEAFF. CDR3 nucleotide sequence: TGTGCCATCAGTTCCGGGACTCCCAGCACTGAAGCTTTCTTT.

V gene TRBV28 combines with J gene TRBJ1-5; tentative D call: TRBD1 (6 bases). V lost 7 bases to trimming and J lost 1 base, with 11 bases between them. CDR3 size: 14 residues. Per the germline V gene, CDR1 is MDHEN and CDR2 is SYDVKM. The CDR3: CASNYGQSNQPQHF. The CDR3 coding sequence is TGTGCCAGCAACTACGGACAGAGCAATCAGCCCCAGCATTTT.

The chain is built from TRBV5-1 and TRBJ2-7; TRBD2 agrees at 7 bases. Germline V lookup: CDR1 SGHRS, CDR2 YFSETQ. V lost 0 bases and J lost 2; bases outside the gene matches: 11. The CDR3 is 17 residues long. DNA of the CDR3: TGCGCCAGCAGCTTGGAGGCGCAACTAGCGACGACCTACGAGCAGTACTTC. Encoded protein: CASSLEAQLATTYEQYF. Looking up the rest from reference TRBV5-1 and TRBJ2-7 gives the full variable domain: KAGVTQTPRYLIKTRGQQVTLSCSPISGHRSVSWYQQTPGQGLQFLFEYFSETQRNKGNFPGRFSGRQFSNSRSEMNVSTLELGDSALYLCASSLEAQLATTYEQYFGPGTRLTVT.

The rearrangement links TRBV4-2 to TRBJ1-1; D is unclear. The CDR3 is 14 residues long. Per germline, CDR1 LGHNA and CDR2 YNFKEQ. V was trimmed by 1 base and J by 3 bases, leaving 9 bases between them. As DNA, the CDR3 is TGTGCCAGCAGCCAAGTAGGCCAGCACACTGAAGCTTTCTTT. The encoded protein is CASSQVGQHTEAFF.

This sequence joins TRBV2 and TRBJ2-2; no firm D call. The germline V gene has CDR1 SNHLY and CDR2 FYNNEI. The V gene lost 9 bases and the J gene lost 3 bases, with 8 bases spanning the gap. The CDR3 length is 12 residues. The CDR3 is CASQRDTGELFF. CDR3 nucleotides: TGTGCCAGTCAAAGGGACACCGGGGAGCTGTTTTTT.

This CDR3 is CASSLAGRLETQYF. As DNA, the CDR3 is TGTGCCAGCAGTTTGGCGGGCAGACTGGAGACCCAGTACTTC. This chain connects TRBV28 to TRBJ2-5; possible D gene TRBD2, 5 bases. Germline lookup yields CDR1 MDHEN and CDR2 SYDVKM. The V and J ends lost 3 bases and 5 bases respectively, with 13 bases between them. The CDR3 consists of 14 residues.